The 20 T cell receptor beta chains below all came from one sample that was sequenced in a study of cytomegalovirus exposure and HLA in healthy donors. PCR amplification relied on 60 Vbeta primers (plus 13 Jbeta primers). This table comes from immunoSEQ multiplex PCR, and its TCRdb copy is limited to in-frame clones, with some not included. The table records over 75,000 clones, approximately 78% of them present only once. The sequenced sample consisted of PBMCs. These receptors were collected from a woman aged 55-70 years in good health and CMV-seronegative.

V is TRBV7-8 and J is TRBJ1-3, with no clear D. Trimming shortened V by 1 base and J by 1 base, and 8 bases separated the two germline ends. Germline V gene sequence: CDR1 SGHVS, CDR2 FQNEAQ. The CDR3 consists of 15 residues. In DNA, the CDR3 is TGTGCCAGCAGCTTAGTCCCGGAGTCTGGAAACACCATATATTTT. Translating it yields CASSLVPESGNTIYF.

As to this clone: A junction boundary mismatches the germline segment, possibly from a read error. The genes are TRBV7-2 and TRBJ1-1; TRBD1 might be the D (5 bases). Germline V gene lookup returns CDR1 SGHTA and CDR2 FQGNSA. CDR3 length equals 20 residues. CDR3 residues: CASSLAPVLRLAGRNAEAFF. The CDR3 region has the DNA TGTGCCAGCAGCTTAGCCCCCGTCCTTAGGCTGGCGGGGCGGAACGCTGAAGCTTTCTTT.

V usage is TRBV7-9 and J usage is TRBJ1-6, with D tentatively TRBD1 (6 bases). V lost 4 bases to trimming and J lost 0 bases, with 10 bases between them. The CDR3 spans 16 residues. CDR1 SEHNR and CDR2 FQNEAQ come from the germline V gene (reference sequence). CDR3 in amino acids: CASSSTGSSYNSPLHF. Here the CDR3 DNA reads TGTGCCAGCAGCTCTACAGGGAGCTCCTATAATTCACCCCTCCACTTT.

The V call is TRBV29-1, the J call TRBJ1-4; 9 bases fit TRBD1. This CDR3 has 13 amino acids. Trimming took 1 base from V and 7 from J; bases not matched to a gene: 1. Germline assignment: CDR1 SQVTM and CDR2 ANQGSEA. CDR3 loop: CSVEVGQGEKLFF. CDR3 nucleotide sequence: TGCAGCGTTGAAGTGGGACAGGGTGAAAAACTGTTTTTT. Based on the CDR3 plus reference TRBV29-1 and TRBJ1-4, the full variable domain is SAVISQKPSRDICQRGTSLTIQCQVDSQVTMMFWYRQQPGQSLTLIATANQGSEATYESGFVIDKFPISRPNLTFSTLTVSNMSPEDSSIYLCSVEVGQGEKLFFGSGTQLSVL.

The rearrangement links TRBV27 to TRBJ1-6; 10 bases match TRBD1. Unmatched junction bases numbered 8, after V lost 5 bases and J lost 10 bases. Germline values: CDR1 MNHEY, CDR2 SMNVEV (reference sequence). The CDR3 has 15 residues. CDR3 DNA sequence: TGTGCCAGCAGTAGCTCCGGGACAGGGGCCTCACCCCTCCACTTT. This encodes CASSSSGTGASPLHF.

The chain combines TRBV4-1 with TRBJ2-3, with D possibly being TRBD2 (6 bases). V was pared by 4 bases and J by 1 base, with 15 bases between. The CDR3 is 16 residues long. Germline-derived CDR1 and CDR2 are MGHRA and YSYEKL. This CDR3 is CASSPRGDSRTDTQYF. For the CDR3, the DNA is TGCGCCAGCAGCCCTCGCGGGGATTCCCGCACAGATACGCAGTATTTT.

V usage is TRBV7-9 and J usage is TRBJ1-1, with TRBD1 matching over 11 bases. The CDR3 has 14 residues. J lost 4 bases, V lost 4 bases, and 2 bases had no gene match. Germline lookup yields CDR1 SEHNR and CDR2 FQNEAQ (reference sequence). The CDR3 loop reads CASSSGTGGTEAFF. The CDR3 DNA follows: TGTGCCAGCAGCTCCGGGACAGGGGGCACTGAAGCTTTCTTT.

The V gene is TRBV9, the J gene TRBJ1-3; 8 bases are a match to TRBD1. The germline V gene encodes CDR1 SGDLS and CDR2 YYNGEE. The trim removed 3 bases at V and 0 bases at J, leaving 8 bases unmatched. This CDR3 region has 17 residues. The CDR3 region has the DNA TGTGCCAGCAGCGGGGGACAGGCTAAATTCTCTGGAAACACCATATATTTT. Amino acids: CASSGGQAKFSGNTIYF.

The chain recombines TRBV19 with TRBJ1-5, with TRBD1 as a possible D gene (5 bases). The CDR3 spans 16 residues. Germline V gene lookup returns CDR1 LNHDA and CDR2 SQIVND (reference sequence). The V end was cut by 4 bases, the J end by 6 bases, with 19 bases between. This CDR3 reads CASSTIAGSRGQPQHF. DNA for the CDR3: TGTGCCAGTAGTACCATAGCAGGGTCCCGAGGTCAGCCCCAGCATTTT.

To note about this clone: Other DNA variants within this sample encode the same CDR3. This chain joins TRBV7-2 and TRBJ2-3, with 12 bases identical to TRBD2. CDR1 and CDR2 from the germline V gene are SGHTA and FQGNSA. Losses at the gene ends were 5 bases for V and 0 bases for J; bases not matched to a gene: 6. The CDR3 length is 17 residues. This CDR3 is CASSKGLAGSSTDTQYF. CDR3 nucleotides: TGTGCCAGCAGCAAGGGACTAGCGGGTTCTAGCACAGATACGCAGTATTTT.

V and J are TRBV5-6 and TRBJ2-5, with 8 bases lining up with TRBD2. The ends lost 0 bases at V and 1 base at J; junction bases unmatched: 8. The CDR3 length is 17 residues. Germline V lookup: CDR1 SGHDT, CDR2 YYEEEE. The CDR3 reads CASSLGARGVVQETQYF. CDR3 sequence (DNA): TGTGCCAGCAGCTTGGGAGCGCGGGGGGTCGTCCAAGAGACCCAGTACTTC.

This chain joins TRBV15 and TRBJ2-1, with TRBD1 as a possible D gene (5 bases). The V gene's germline CDR1 is LNHNV and CDR2 YYDKDF (reference sequence). The CDR3 consists of 17 residues. V gave up 0 bases and J gave up 5 bases, with 17 bases separating them. The CDR3 sequence: CATSREGGLTDNNEQFF. CDR3 in DNA: TGTGCCACCAGCAGAGAAGGTGGCCTGACAGATAACAATGAGCAGTTCTTC. Full variable domain (missing parts from reference TRBV15 and TRBJ2-1): DAMVIQNPRYQVTQFGKPVTLSCSQTLNHNVMYWYQQKSSQAPKLLFHYYDKDFNNEADTPDNFQSRRPNTSFCFLDIRSPGLGDTAMYLCATSREGGLTDNNEQFFGPGTRLTVL.

V gene TRBV5-1 combines with J gene TRBJ2-1; weak D call: TRBD1 (6 bases). In germline, CDR1 is SGHRS, CDR2 YFSETQ. This CDR3 is 17 amino acids long. V lost 0 bases and J lost 15, with 28 bases in between. CDR3 sequence (DNA): TGCGCCAGCAGCTTGGCACCGGGTGCAGGGGCGTGGGGTCAGCGGTTCTTC. Translation gives CASSLAPGAGAWGQRFF.

This sequence joins TRBV29-1 and TRBJ2-2; tentatively, D is TRBD1 (6 bases). Germline values: CDR1 SQVTM, CDR2 ANQGSEA. This CDR3 has 13 residues. Trimming removed 6 bases at V and 4 bases at J, with 12 bases between. Here the CDR3 DNA reads TGCAGCGTCACAGTGACAGGCACCGGGGAGCTGTTTTTT. This translates into CSVTVTGTGELFF.

This clone occurred a few times. The chain employs TRBV7-8 and TRBJ2-7; perhaps TRBD2 as D (6 bases). CDR3 length: 14 residues. Trimming shortened V by 5 bases and J by 2 bases, and 13 bases separated the two germline ends. CDR1 is SGHVS and CDR2 is FQNEAQ in the germline V gene. The CDR3 bases are TGTGCCAGCAGCCCGCTGGGAGGTCCCTACGAGCAGTACTTC. Amino acid sequence: CASSPLGGPYEQYF.

The chain is built from TRBV9 and TRBJ2-1; D is uncertain. CDR3 length equals 13 residues. Trimming pared 0 bases from V and 8 bases from J, leaving 9 bases between. Germline V gene data show CDR1 as SGDLS and CDR2 as YYNGEE. The CDR3 nucleotides are TGTGCCAGCAGCGTAGCCCCGGGTTATGAGCAGTTCTTC. It yields the protein CASSVAPGYEQFF.

V and J are TRBV7-2 and TRBJ2-5; a weak D match, TRBD1 (6 bases). Germline V gene data show CDR1 as SGHTA and CDR2 as FQGNSA. The CDR3 runs to 15 residues. Trimming removed 2 bases at V and 4 bases at J, with 14 bases between. This chain's CDR3 is CASSLSRGDGETQYF. CDR3 bases: TGTGCCAGCAGCTTATCCAGGGGTGACGGAGAGACCCAGTACTTC.

The gene calls are TRBV5-6 and TRBJ2-1, with 15 bases identical to TRBD2. Germline V gene data show CDR1 as SGHDT and CDR2 as YYEEEE. The CDR3 totals 17 residues. Losses at the gene ends were 6 bases for V and 2 bases for J; bases not matched to a gene: 6. The CDR3 DNA sequence: TGTGCCAGCACCATAGGGACTAGCGGGGGGCCCTACAATGAGCAGTTCTTC. Protein product: CASTIGTSGGPYNEQFF.

V is TRBV6-5 and J is TRBJ1-1; D not resolved. CDR1 is MNHEY, CDR2 SVGAGI, per germline. The V and J ends lost 2 bases and 2 bases respectively, with 6 bases between them. The CDR3 is 13 residues long. CDR3 residues: CASSYRVNTEAFF. As DNA, the CDR3 is TGTGCCAGCAGTTACCGGGTTAACACTGAAGCTTTCTTT.

This chain connects TRBV18 to TRBJ1-1; D possibly corresponds to TRBD1 (5 bases). V lost 5 bases, J lost 1 base, and 8 bases lay in between. The CDR3 is 13 residues long. In germline, CDR1 is KGHSH, CDR2 LQKENI. In DNA, the CDR3 is TGTGCCAGCTCAACGACAGAGAACACTGAAGCTTTCTTT. This sequence encodes CASSTTENTEAFF.